This T cell receptor beta chain was recovered during a study of shared clonotypes between healthy human individuals (dated by TCRdb to about 2020). Context from the whole study: A few men and a couple of women, aged 18 to 49 years, made up the cohort. For each donor, CD4 naive and CD4 memory were each given three plates, CD8 naive was given two plates, and CD8 memory was given one plate. Each donor's leukapheresis produced roughly between roughly 0.85 and 10 billion PBMCs. To estimate repertoire size and how much clonotype sharing occurs between individuals, the study deeply sequenced the blood TCR repertoires of five healthy adults. Different laboratories and diverse techniques were used to prepare libraries and sequence TCR repertoires, to increase sequencing depth and limit assay-specific biases.

Using the deep immunoSEQ assay, TCR CDR3 regions were amplified from genomic DNA by multiplex PCR. Extracted genomic DNA from each cell subset was spread evenly across all wells of several immunoSEQ 96-well plates, with each plate serving as a replicate. For sorted subsets, 150 to 200 ng genomic DNA, equal to some 30,000 T cell genomes, was loaded into each replicate PCR. The purified libraries were quantified using a Qubit 3.0 fluorometer, sized with a Bioanalyzer 2100, and then quantified again using the KAPA Library Quantification kit. Each immunoSEQ 96-well plate was sequenced on its own single-read 150-cycle Illumina NextSeq 550 flow cell. As for the original processing: Because the immunoSEQ output included only junctional sequences and no quality scores, the filtering could not be the same as the filtering used for full-length reads. To assign V/J genes and CDR3, sequences were annotated against IMGT germline references using PyIR, a Python wrapper for IgBLAST v1.9. Reads were filtered out if the reads had weak V/J assignments (E-value above 1e-6), no CDR3, stop codons, out-of-frame junctions, or ambiguous translated residues. V3J clonotypes were defined as sequences sharing an identical inferred V gene, J gene, and CDR3 amino acid sequence. The percentage overlap between two repertoires was calculated by dividing the number of shared unique clonotypes by the size of the smaller repertoire. Richness of each repertoire was evaluated using RTK rarefaction, the Chao1 estimator, and Recon v2.1 estimates of unobserved clonotypes. Generation probabilities for all TCRbeta clonotypes obtained by the gDNA method from a handful of donors were computed using OLGA. TCRdb retrieved this table from immuneACCESS and kept in-frame rearrangements only. Not all clones are present; in checked studies, unresolved V genes account for under half, and no reason is known for the remainder. The V and J calls and the clone size are those of that table, but D and trimming were determined from the DNA. Counted in this sample were 600,000 or so clones; about 95% of them appeared once. The ten top clones hold over 0.095% of the sample.

CD8 naive samples were CD45RO-negative cells positively selected for CCR7, giving a CD45RA+CCR7+ population that excluded TemRA cells. The donors were healthy, HIV-negative adults with no recently reported acute infections or vaccinations. All donors were Caucasian adults living in Nashville, Tennessee, USA. Blood was obtained by leukapheresis, after which PBMCs were separated by Ficoll-Histopaque density gradient centrifugation and cryopreserved in liquid nitrogen vapor phase. Purity and quantity of every magnetically sorted T cell population were checked by analytical flow cytometry. Each sorted fraction had its genomic DNA isolated and then quantified by UV absorbance on a Nanodrop 2000c. What the research found in general, with its limitations: Clonotypes shared by all four sorted-subset donors showed higher generation probabilities than non-shared clonotypes. The small number of donors limited the genetic and exposure-history diversity represented. Sharing across several donors was observed for approximately 5% of naive CD4, under 4% of naive CD8, about 2.3% of memory CD4, and over 0.3% of memory CD8 clonotypes. Based on pairwise subsampling, the degree of clonotype sharing among donors was expected to be affected by sequencing depth. Incomplete sequencing was indicated by rarefaction of sorted-subset datasets, despite the large sequencing depth. Sampling was restricted to blood, and TCR repertoires in tissue are likely to differ from TCR repertoires in blood. Naive subsets generally had larger estimated clonotype richness than memory subsets did.

On this clone: The antigen it binds to is not known. Per-base quality was not reported, and no clone a single base away is much larger than it.

The CDR3 runs 16 amino acids, cysteine and phenylalanine included. This entry keeps only the CDR3 DNA: 48 bases, framed from base 1. The germline V gene encodes CDR1 SGHVS and CDR2 FNYEAQ. V is cut by 3 bases and J by 1 base, and the space between the germline ends is 12 bases. The sequenced material came from naive CD8+ T cells sorted from blood. The intended sense of this specimen's cell subset or site label: CD45RA+CCR7+. The receptor chain draws on TRBV7-6 and TRBJ2-2; TRBD2 is a weak D gene call, 6 bases matching. The clonotype was recovered from a woman aged 25-40 years in good health. The encoded CDR3 is CASSLSWRGNTGELFF. The DNA sequence reads TGTGCCAGCAGCTTGAGCTGGAGGGGGAACACCGGGGAGCTGTTTTTT.